This passage covers 2 T cell receptor beta chains from one sample sequenced in a study of CD8+CD57+ T cells in acquired aplastic anemia. Using genomic DNA as the template, TCR beta VDJ and CDR3 profiling was carried out. From the reads, TCRdb called clonotypes with MiXCR, one entry per CDR3 protein. The sample carries some 190,000 distinct CDR3 sequences, approximately 49% recorded once. Specimen: sorted CD4+, CD8+, or CD8+CD57+ T cells (not recorded which) from PBMCs. These receptors were obtained from a human donor in good health.

This clonotype appeared many times. Written as DNA, the CDR3 is TGCAGTGCCAACCGGGGTTTCAAATACGAGCAGTACTTC. Residues: CSANRGFKYEQYF. This chain uses TRBV20-1 with TRBJ2-7, with D perhaps matching TRBD2 (5 bases). Germline values: CDR1 DFQATT, CDR2 SNEGSKA (reference sequence). Trimming left V 6 bases short and J 4 bases short, with 16 bases between. The CDR3 has 13 residues.

DNA for the CDR3: TGCAGTGCTCCAACTAGCGGGAGGTTAGAGACCCAGTACTTC. Its protein product is CSAPTSGRLETQYF. The chain employs TRBV20-1 and TRBJ2-5; TRBD2 agrees at 12 bases. The CDR3 runs 14 residues. With 5 bases clipped from V and 4 bases from J, the junction kept 5 bases outside the gene matches. Germline loops: CDR1 DFQATT, CDR2 SNEGSKA (reference sequence).